These T cell receptor beta chains were read from a single sample in a study of T cells in Graves' hyperthyroidism and ophthalmopathy. TCRdb independently ran MiXCR on the multiplex PCR reads; one entry per CDR3 protein. The sample lists over 700,000 distinct CDR3 sequences, over 15% occurring once. Sample: blood. These TCRs come from a woman in her fifties or sixties with Graves' hyperthyroidism that later progressed to Graves' ophthalmopathy. CDR3s include the opening cysteine and the closing phenylalanine or tryptophan. The D gene is left open where the match is weak. Not all rows give a size; the values are once, few, many and, for expanded clones, a class.

D: -
size: -
J: TRBJ1-2
V: TRBV6-1
DNA: TGTGCCAGCAGTGAGAGAGTCAGCTATGGCTACACCTTC
CDR3: CASSERVSYGYTF

D: -
size: -
J: TRBJ2-6
V: TRBV3-1
DNA: TGTGCCAGCAGCCCCCCCATAAGGGGGGGCTTAACTGGGGCCAACGTCCTGACTTTC
CDR3: CASSPPIRGGLTGANVLTF

D: -
size: many
J: TRBJ1-1
V: TRBV11-2
DNA: TGTGCCAGCAGCTTAGTGGAGGGGACTGAAGCTTTCTTT
CDR3: CASSLVEGTEAFF

D: -
size: many
J: TRBJ2-2
V: TRBV11-2
DNA: TGTGCCAGCAGCTTACGGGGCGGCACCGGGGAGCTGTTTTTT
CDR3: CASSLRGGTGELFF

D: -
size: once
J: TRBJ2-3
V: TRBV24-1
DNA: TGTGCCACCAGTGGGACCACCGATACGCAGTATTTT
CDR3: CATSGTTDTQYF

D: -
size: -
J: TRBJ1-5
V: TRBV5-8
DNA: TGTGCCAGCAGCTTGGGGGTGAGGCGCAATCAGCCCCAGCATTTT
CDR3: CASSLGVRRNQPQHF

D: -
size: few
J: TRBJ2-7
V: TRBV5-1
DNA: TGCGCCAGCAGCTTGGATGTGTCCTACTACGAGCAGTACTTC
CDR3: CASSLDVSYYEQYF

D: -
size: -
J: TRBJ1-5
V: TRBV7-9
DNA: TGTGCCAGCAGCATGTCCAGTCAGCCCCAGCATTTT
CDR3: CASSMSSQPQHF

D: -
size: -
J: TRBJ1-4
V: TRBV10-3
DNA: TGTGCCATCAGTGAGCTGGAGGGGAAAGAAAAACTGTTTTTT
CDR3: CAISELEGKEKLFF

D: -
size: few
J: TRBJ1-1
V: TRBV29-1
DNA: TGCAGCGTTGAACTGGAGGGAAACACTGAAGCTTTCTTT
CDR3: CSVELEGNTEAFF

D: TRBD2
size: -
J: TRBJ2-1
V: TRBV9
DNA: TGTGCCAGCAGCGGATACGGGACTAGCAGCCCAACCTACAATGAGCAGTTCTTC
CDR3: CASSGYGTSSPTYNEQFF

D: -
size: few
J: TRBJ2-1
V: TRBV14
DNA: TGTGCCAGCAGCCCTCAATACAATGAGCAGTTCTTC
CDR3: CASSPQYNEQFF

D: TRBD1
size: many
J: TRBJ2-1
V: TRBV3-1
DNA: TGTGCCAGCAGCCACTTGGGTGGGACAGGGGCCTACAATGAGCAGTTCTTC
CDR3: CASSHLGGTGAYNEQFF

D: -
size: -
J: TRBJ2-1
V: TRBV4-1
DNA: TGCGCCAGCAGCCCCCGCGGAGTGCCGGAGCCAGACAATGAGCAGTTCTTC
CDR3: CASSPRGVPEPDNEQFF

D: -
size: -
J: TRBJ1-2
V: TRBV6-1
DNA: TGTGCCACCGATACATCGGACAGATTCCCCTCTAACTATGGCTACACCTTC
CDR3: CATDTSDRFPSNYGYTF

D: -
size: few
J: TRBJ2-7
V: TRBV27
DNA: TGTGCCAGCAGTTTAAAGGGCTCCTACGAGCAGTACTTC
CDR3: CASSLKGSYEQYF

D: -
size: many
J: TRBJ1-2
V: TRBV2
DNA: TGTGCCAGCAGGACTGGACACGGAACGTCATATGGCTACACCTTC
CDR3: CASRTGHGTSYGYTF

D: -
size: -
J: TRBJ1-1
V: TRBV7-7
DNA: TGTGCTGGCAGCTTCCCCCCGGGGGAGGGCACTGAAGCTTTCTTT
CDR3: CAGSFPPGEGTEAFF

D: -
size: once
J: TRBJ1-2
V: TRBV27
DNA: TGTGCCAGCAGTTTGAACAGGGTAGATGGCTACACCTTC
CDR3: CASSLNRVDGYTF

D: -
size: few
J: TRBJ1-5
V: TRBV5-1
DNA: TGCGCCAGCAGCTTGGGAGGAGGGCTTAGCAATCAGCCCCAGCATTTT
CDR3: CASSLGGGLSNQPQHF

D: -
size: many
J: TRBJ1-6
V: TRBV18
DNA: TGTGCCAGCCACGAGGGACACTTTAATTCACCCCTCCACTTT
CDR3: CASHEGHFNSPLHF

D: -
size: -
J: TRBJ2-7
V: TRBV10-2
DNA: TGCGCCAGCAGTGAGTTTAGCTCCTACGAGCAGTACTTC
CDR3: CASSEFSSYEQYF

D: -
size: -
J: TRBJ1-3
V: TRBV7-3
DNA: TGTGCCAAAAGGGATCCTTATCCCTTGTACACCATATATTTT
CDR3: CAKRDPYPLYTIYF

D: -
size: few
J: TRBJ1-1
V: TRBV7-6
DNA: TGTGCCAGCATCCCGGGGGCAAGGGGAACTGAAGCTTTCTTT
CDR3: CASIPGARGTEAFF

D: TRBD2
size: -
J: TRBJ2-7
V: TRBV20-1
DNA: TGCAGTGCTAGTCCCGCTAGCGGGGGGGACCCCTACGAGCAGTACTTC
CDR3: CSASPASGGDPYEQYF

D: -
size: few
J: TRBJ2-5
V: TRBV5-1
DNA: TGCGCCAGCAGCGAGGGGTTTGACGGAGAGACCCAGTACTTC
CDR3: CASSEGFDGETQYF

D: -
size: -
J: TRBJ2-1
V: TRBV27
DNA: TGTGCCACCAGCTTATCCTGGGGGCAGCAGTTCTTC
CDR3: CATSLSWGQQFF

D: -
size: -
J: TRBJ1-6
V: TRBV4-1
DNA: TGCGCCAGCAGCCAAAGCAGATCATCACCTTCACCCCTCCACTTT
CDR3: CASSQSRSSPSPLHF

D: TRBD1
size: -
J: TRBJ1-5
V: TRBV18
DNA: TGTGCCAGCTCACCCCGGACAGGGGCGAGGAGCAATCAGCCCCAGCATTTT
CDR3: CASSPRTGARSNQPQHF

D: TRBD1
size: -
J: TRBJ2-5
V: TRBV3-1
DNA: TGTGCCAACAGCTCCCGGGACAGTCAAGAGACCCAGTACTTC
CDR3: CANSSRDSQETQYF

D: -
size: -
J: TRBJ1-4
V: TRBV29-1
DNA: TGCAGCGTTTCCTACGGGAGTGGGATTGAAAAACTGTTTTTT
CDR3: CSVSYGSGIEKLFF

D: -
size: -
J: TRBJ2-2
V: TRBV5-5
DNA: TGTGCCAGCAGCTTGGCCTCTAGCGCTAACACCGGGGAGCTGTTTTTT
CDR3: CASSLASSANTGELFF

D: -
size: -
J: TRBJ2-3
V: TRBV14
DNA: TGTGCCAGCAGCCAAGTGGTAGGGGGAAAAGATACGCAGTATTTT
CDR3: CASSQVVGGKDTQYF

D: TRBD1
size: -
J: TRBJ1-5
V: TRBV20-1
DNA: TGCAGTGCTAGGGAACTACGGGACAGCTTCAATCAGCCCCAGCATTTT
CDR3: CSARELRDSFNQPQHF

D: -
size: few
J: TRBJ2-2
V: TRBV6-5
DNA: TGTGCCAGCAGTTATCGCTGGGGGGCGGGGGACACCGGGGAGCTGTTTTTT
CDR3: CASSYRWGAGDTGELFF

D: -
size: few
J: TRBJ1-2
V: TRBV7-2
DNA: TGTGCCAGCAGCTTAGACCTAAACTATGGCTACACCTTC
CDR3: CASSLDLNYGYTF

D: -
size: -
J: TRBJ1-5
V: TRBV2
DNA: TGTGCCAGCAGTGAATCCAGGGAAGGCAATCAGCCCCAGCATTTT
CDR3: CASSESREGNQPQHF

D: -
size: many
J: TRBJ1-4
V: TRBV12-3/TRBV12-4
DNA: TGTGCCAGCAGTGCATGGCGGGGGACGAGTGAAAAACTGTTTTTT
CDR3: CASSAWRGTSEKLFF

D: -
size: few
J: TRBJ2-1
V: TRBV20-1
DNA: TGCAGTGCCCCGGACCGGGGGAGCTCCTACAATGAGCAGTTCTTC
CDR3: CSAPDRGSSYNEQFF

D: TRBD1
size: -
J: TRBJ1-3
V: TRBV9
DNA: TGTGCCAGCACCGGACAGGGAGTGGACGGAAACACCATATATTTT
CDR3: CASTGQGVDGNTIYF

D: -
size: many
J: TRBJ1-4
V: TRBV5-1
DNA: TGCGCCAGCAGCTTGGATGGTGAAAAACTGTTTTTT
CDR3: CASSLDGEKLFF

D: -
size: -
J: TRBJ2-2
V: TRBV5-1
DNA: TGCGCCAGCAAGCCACAGGGGAACACCGGGGAGCTGTTTTTT
CDR3: CASKPQGNTGELFF

D: TRBD1
size: -
J: TRBJ2-3
V: TRBV29-1
DNA: TGCAGCCACGAATCAGGGGGCGGAACAGATACGCAGTATTTT
CDR3: CSHESGGGTDTQYF

D: TRBD2
size: many
J: TRBJ2-3
V: TRBV12-3/TRBV12-4
DNA: TGTGCCAGCAGATTGGGAGCGGGGGGCTCACATACGCAGTATTTT
CDR3: CASRLGAGGSHTQYF

D: -
size: -
J: TRBJ1-6
V: TRBV6-1
DNA: TGTGCCAGCAGTAGACAAGCTTCACCCCTCCACTTT
CDR3: CASSRQASPLHF

D: TRBD1
size: -
J: TRBJ2-3
V: TRBV6-1
DNA: TGTGCCAGCAGTGAAGGGTCGACAGGGTCGATCACAGATACGCAGTATTTT
CDR3: CASSEGSTGSITDTQYF

D: -
size: few
J: TRBJ1-3
V: TRBV9
DNA: TGTGCCAGCAGCGTAGGCCAGGGGATAAGAGGAAACACCATATATTTT
CDR3: CASSVGQGIRGNTIYF

D: -
size: many
J: TRBJ2-1
V: TRBV20-1
DNA: TGCAGTGCTAGAGCCGCTGACGGGAAGGGCTACAATGAGCAGTTCTTC
CDR3: CSARAADGKGYNEQFF

D: -
size: many
J: TRBJ1-5
V: TRBV7-2
DNA: TGTGCCAGCAGCCTTTACCCTAGCAATCAGCCCCAGCATTTT
CDR3: CASSLYPSNQPQHF

D: -
size: many
J: TRBJ1-5
V: TRBV18
DNA: TGTGCCAGCTCAACAGACAGTTATAGCAATCAGCCCCAGCATTTT
CDR3: CASSTDSYSNQPQHF

D: TRBD1
size: many
J: TRBJ1-1
V: TRBV20-1
DNA: TGCAGTGCCTATACAGGGGGCGCGATTAGTGGGACTGAAGCTTTCTTT
CDR3: CSAYTGGAISGTEAFF

D: -
size: few
J: TRBJ1-5
V: TRBV6-6
DNA: TGTGCCAGCAGTTACAACGGATGGGGCAGGCATAATCAGCCCCAGCATTTT
CDR3: CASSYNGWGRHNQPQHF

D: -
size: few
J: TRBJ2-2
V: TRBV6-2/TRBV6-3
DNA: TGTGCCAGCAGTTACACACGGGGGAACACCGGGGAGCTGTTTTTT
CDR3: CASSYTRGNTGELFF

D: -
size: many
J: TRBJ2-7
V: TRBV3-1
DNA: TGTGCCAGCAGCCAGGAACTACTGTTGTACTTC
CDR3: CASSQELLLYF

D: -
size: few
J: TRBJ1-2
V: TRBV6-1
DNA: TGTGCCAGCAGGGAAACAGGGTCCTATGGCTACACCTTC
CDR3: CASRETGSYGYTF

D: TRBD1
size: -
J: TRBJ1-1
V: TRBV5-6
DNA: TGTGCCAGCAGGACCCCCGGGACAGGGAGTGAAGCTTTCTTT
CDR3: CASRTPGTGSEAFF